The 3 T cell receptor beta chains below all came from one sample that was sequenced in a study of cytomegalovirus exposure and HLA in healthy donors. The PCR was carried out with 60 Vbeta primers and 13 Jbeta primers. Using immunoSEQ multiplex PCR, the repertoire was profiled, and TCRdb retains in-frame clones only, with some absent. The profile shows more than 85,000 clones, over 75% of them singletons. Sample: PBMCs. These receptor sequences come from a woman in her 40s in good health and CMV-seropositive.

V usage is TRBV7-9 and J usage is TRBJ2-5; TRBD2 might be the D (5 bases). The CDR3 has 12 residues. Germline V CDR1 and CDR2: SEHNR, FQNEAQ (reference sequence). V was trimmed by 5 bases and J by 5 bases, leaving 9 bases between them. The CDR3 sequence: CASSRGVETQYF. CDR3 in DNA: TGTGCCAGCAGCCGGGGTGTCGAGACCCAGTACTTC. The entire variable domain, with the rest obtained from reference TRBV7-9 and TRBJ2-5, is as follows: DTGVSQNPRHKITKRGQNVTFRCDPISEHNRLYWYRQTLGQGPEFLTYFQNEAQLEKSRLLSDRFSAERPKGSFSTLEIQRTEQGDSAMYLCASSRGVETQYFGPGTRLLVL.

The chain links TRBV10-3 to TRBJ1-1; no clear D. The germline gives CDR1 ENHRY, CDR2 SYGVKD. Trimming pared 4 bases from V and 0 bases from J, leaving 6 bases between. CDR3 size: 13 residues. CDR3 protein: CAISGVMNTEAFF. The CDR3 nucleotides are TGTGCCATCAGTGGCGTCATGAACACTGAAGCTTTCTTT.

The rearrangement joins TRBV7-9 to TRBJ1-1; a weak D match, TRBD1 (5 bases). This CDR3 contains 14 residues. The germline V gene has CDR1 SEHNR and CDR2 FQNEAQ (reference sequence). The V end lost 7 bases, the J end lost 1 base, and 13 bases lay between the germline ends. DNA of the CDR3: TGTGCCAGCAACCTCAGGGCGGAGAACACTGAAGCTTTCTTT. Translating it yields CASNLRAENTEAFF.